The next 9 T cell receptor beta chains were all read from a single sample in a study of T cell repertoires in cytomegalovirus infection. TCRdb called the reads again in MiXCR, with one record for every CDR3 protein. The sample holds about 310,000 distinct CDR3 sequences, 15% to 20% seen once. Sequenced: PBMCs. All receptors derive from a human donor in good health (CMV status not recorded). Some clones in this sample may be carry-over from other donors' samples.

The sample holds many counts of this clonotype. V is TRBV25-1 and J is TRBJ2-2, with D possibly called TRBD1 or TRBD2 (5 bases each). V gave up 2 bases and J gave up 4 bases, with 8 bases separating them. CDR1 and CDR2 from the germline V gene are MGHDK and SYGVNS. CDR3 length equals 14 residues. The CDR3 DNA is TGTGCCAGCAGTGAACCCGGGGCCACCGGGGAGCTGTTTTTT. As protein: CASSEPGATGELFF.

In this sample, this clonotype turned up many times. V gene TRBV4-1 combines with J gene TRBJ1-2, with no clear D. Germline V lookup: CDR1 MGHRA, CDR2 YSYEKL. V was pared by 4 bases and J by 6 bases, with 12 bases between. The CDR3 runs to 13 residues. CDR3 bases: TGCGCCAGCAGCCCTGTTGGGATGGATGGCTACACCTTC. Translated, it gives CASSPVGMDGYTF.

This clonotype was counted ten times or more. The CDR3 here is CASSLYRRDTEAFF. The CDR3 region has the DNA TGTGCCAGCAGTCTTTATCGGAGGGACACTGAAGCTTTCTTT. The chain employs TRBV6-1 and TRBJ1-1; no reliable D call. The CDR3 length is 14 residues. Germline CDR1 is MNHNS and CDR2 is SASEGT. V lost 5 bases and J lost 3, with 13 bases in between.

This clonotype appeared many times. The chain uses TRBV24-1 and TRBJ2-1; tentatively, D is TRBD1 or TRBD2 (5 bases each). Germline loops: CDR1 KGHDR, CDR2 SFDVKD. This CDR3 spans 16 amino acids. The V gene lost 3 bases and the J gene lost 5 bases, with 16 bases spanning the gap. The CDR3 sequence: CATSDPVGVRDNEQFF. In DNA, the CDR3 is TGTGCCACCAGTGATCCGGTGGGGGTGAGGGACAATGAGCAGTTCTTC.

The rearrangement joins TRBV6-2 or TRBV6-3 to TRBJ1-1, with TRBD1 as a possible D gene (6 bases). V gave up 5 bases and J gave up 5 bases, with 15 bases separating them. The CDR3 loop spans 14 amino acids. The germline CDR1 and CDR2 sequences are MNHEY and SVGEGT. CDR3 bases: TGTGCCAGCAGTCCTGACGACAGGAGGACTGAAGCTTTCTTT. Translation: CASSPDDRRTEAFF.

This clonotype has only a few counts. This chain connects TRBV6-1 to TRBJ1-1; D call uncertain. Trimming left V 7 bases short and J 0 bases short, with 9 bases between. The CDR3 extends over 13 amino acids. Germline V gene lookup returns CDR1 MNHNS and CDR2 SASEGT. This CDR3 is CASTDVMNTEAFF. DNA of the CDR3: TGTGCCAGCACCGATGTGATGAACACTGAAGCTTTCTTT.

The V gene is TRBV29-1, the J gene TRBJ1-4; 9 bases align to TRBD1. Germline V CDR1 and CDR2: SQVTM, ANQGSEA. V shed 4 bases, J shed 12 bases, and the junction held 15 bases outside the gene matches. CDR3 length equals 15 residues. The CDR3 DNA is TGCAGCGTTGGGGGAACCGGGACAGGGCCCGCGGAACTGTTTTTT. Protein sequence: CSVGGTGTGPAELFF.

Details on this clonotype: Since a much larger clone is just one base distant, this may be a read error. V usage is TRBV4-2 and J usage is TRBJ2-1; D perhaps matches TRBD2 (5 bases). Germline V gene sequence: CDR1 LGHNA, CDR2 YNFKEQ. CDR3 length: 14 amino acids. In DNA, the CDR3 is TGTGCCAGCAGCCAACCAACCGGACTGGGTGAGCAGTCCTTC. It is translated as CASSQPTGLGEQSF.

Concerning this clonotype: One end of the junction varies from germline; a read error may be responsible. V and J are TRBV5-1 and TRBJ1-4; tentatively, D is TRBD1 (5 bases). Germline V gene data show CDR1 as SGHRS and CDR2 as YFSETQ. The CDR3 has 14 amino acids. In DNA form, the CDR3 reads TGCACCAGCAGCCCGGGACGGCTTAATGAAAAACTGTTTTTT. Translation: CTSSPGRLNEKLFF.